Listed here are 28 T cell receptor beta chains from one sample, sequenced in a study of T-cell memory formation after mild COVID-19. TCRdb analysed the 5' RACE reads with MiXCR anew, one entry per CDR3 protein. The sample carries over 120,000 distinct CDR3 sequences, approximately 21% recorded once. Sequenced material: PBMCs or a T cell subset sorted from them (not recorded which). Source of these receptors: an adult woman who had mild COVID-19 (a few samples of this study predate the infection). Cell type and time point are not known.

This clonotype was recorded a few times. The chain couples TRBV7-2 to TRBJ2-3; 9 bases map to TRBD1. Losses at the gene ends were 2 bases for V and 6 bases for J; bases not matched to a gene: 3. The CDR3 loop spans 14 amino acids. CDR1 and CDR2 from the germline V gene are SGHTA and FQGNSA. As DNA, the CDR3 is TGTGCCAGCAGCTTAAACAGGGGGCTTGATACGCAGTATTTT. Residues: CASSLNRGLDTQYF.

This clonotype was observed a handful of times. V and J are TRBV5-1 and TRBJ2-3; D gene unclear. CDR1 is SGHRS, CDR2 YFSETQ, per germline. CDR3 size: 15 residues. Trimming removed 0 bases at V and 6 bases at J, with 14 bases between. CDR3 sequence: CASSLAPASADTQYF. The DNA for the CDR3 is TGCGCCAGCAGCTTGGCCCCAGCGTCGGCTGATACGCAGTATTTT.

This clonotype turned up a few times. V usage is TRBV7-9 and J usage is TRBJ1-2, with TRBD1 identical over 7 bases. In germline, CDR1 is SEHNR, CDR2 FQNEAQ (reference sequence). The CDR3 covers 13 residues. V lost 5 bases and J lost 7; bases outside the gene matches: 7. CDR3 nucleotides: TGTGCCAGCAGCCGAGGACAGGCTGGTGGCTACACCTTC. Translating gives CASSRGQAGGYTF.

A few counts support this clonotype. The chain links TRBV19 to TRBJ1-2; TRBD1 aligns across 7 bases. CDR1 and CDR2 from the germline V gene are LNHDA and SQIVND (reference sequence). Germline trimming cut 7 bases from V and 6 bases from J; bases unmatched to any gene: 11. This CDR3 has 14 amino acids. This CDR3 reads CASTSRGGSDGYTF. CDR3 nucleotide sequence: TGTGCCAGTACCTCCAGGGGGGGTTCGGATGGCTACACCTTC.

The chain's CDR3 is CATSDPGQMTQYF. In DNA form, the CDR3 reads TGTGCCACCAGTGATCCGGGACAGATGACCCAGTACTTC. V is TRBV24-1 and J is TRBJ2-5; TRBD1 matches 7 bases. V lost 3 bases and J lost 7; bases outside the gene matches: 4. The CDR3 has 13 residues. Germline V gene sequence: CDR1 KGHDR, CDR2 SFDVKD.

V is TRBV27 and J is TRBJ1-6; D may be TRBD1 (6 bases). The CDR3 loop spans 15 amino acids. Deletions cut 7 bases from V and 7 bases from J, with 17 bases between. Germline-derived CDR1 and CDR2 are MNHEY and SMNVEV (reference sequence). In nucleotides, the CDR3 is TGTGCCAGCACCGCCGGGGGGGCCGGAAATTCACCCCTCCACTTT. Amino acid sequence: CASTAGGAGNSPLHF.

In this sample, this clonotype turned up a few times. CDR3 loop: CSATPLAKPYEQYF. The CDR3 DNA is TGCAGTGCCACCCCCCTAGCCAAACCCTACGAGCAGTACTTC. The rearrangement links TRBV20-1 to TRBJ2-7; D possibly corresponds to TRBD2 (5 bases). V dropped 6 bases and J dropped 2 bases, with 17 bases sitting between them. The CDR3 covers 14 residues. CDR1 is DFQATT, CDR2 SNEGSKA, per germline (reference sequence).

The sample holds a few counts of this clonotype. This chain uses TRBV30 with TRBJ2-3; a weak D match, TRBD1 (5 bases). Germline V CDR1 and CDR2: GTSNPN, SVGIG (reference sequence). Deletions cut 2 bases from V and 2 bases from J, with 8 bases between. The CDR3 extends over 13 amino acids. CDR3: CAWSSGITDTQYF. The CDR3 nucleotides read TGTGCCTGGAGTTCAGGGATCACAGATACGCAGTATTTT.

This clonotype has a handful of counts. The V call is TRBV5-1, the J call TRBJ2-7; TRBD2 matches at 13 bases. The V gene's germline CDR1 is SGHRS and CDR2 YFSETQ. Trimming cost V 7 bases and J 6 bases; bases outside gene matches: 13. This CDR3 comprises 16 residues. This CDR3 reads CASASGTSGTLGEQYF. CDR3 sequence (DNA): TGCGCCAGCGCGTCCGGGACTAGCGGGACGCTCGGCGAGCAGTACTTC.

The CDR3 coding sequence is TGTGCCAGCAGCCTCTGGGGTAGCGGGAGCGCGTCCGAGCAGTACTTC. Residues: CASSLWGSGSASEQYF. The rearrangement links TRBV6-2 or TRBV6-3 to TRBJ2-7, with TRBD2 matching 9 bases. This CDR3 comprises 16 residues. Looked up from germline, CDR1 is MNHEY and CDR2 is SVGEGT. The J segment lost 6 bases and the V segment lost 6 bases, leaving 15 bases of the junction unmatched.

The J gene is TRBJ1-2, the V gene TRBV5-6; no clear D gene. The V gene's germline CDR1 is SGHDT and CDR2 YYEEEE. The CDR3 is 13 residues long. V was clipped by 3 bases and J by 6 bases, with 12 bases between them. CDR3 loop: CASSWSRTDGYTF. The DNA for the CDR3 is TGTGCCAGCAGCTGGTCGAGAACTGATGGCTACACCTTC.

The chain combines TRBV7-9 with TRBJ2-3, with D possibly TRBD2 on 5 matching bases. Germline assignment: CDR1 SEHNR and CDR2 FQNEAQ (reference sequence). Trimming pared 4 bases from V and 3 bases from J, leaving 14 bases between. The length of the CDR3 is 15 residues. CDR3 sequence (DNA): TGTGCCAGCAGCTCCGGCGGGTTAGGGACAGATACGCAGTATTTT. Translation: CASSSGGLGTDTQYF.

The chain combines TRBV6-2 or TRBV6-3 with TRBJ2-1, with 8 nucleotides matching TRBD1. The CDR3 is 14 residues long. V shed 7 bases and J 8 bases; nucleotides not matched to a gene: 10. CDR1 and CDR2 (germline): MNHEY, SVGEGT. As DNA, the CDR3 is TGTGCCAGCAACGGACAGGGCTTCGGGGATGAGCAGTTCTTC. Translating gives CASNGQGFGDEQFF.

The chain recombines TRBV6-1 with TRBJ1-1; weak D call: TRBD1 (5 bases). The CDR3 totals 13 residues. Germline V gene sequence: CDR1 MNHNS, CDR2 SASEGT. Trimming took 7 bases from V and 1 from J, leaving 10 bases between them. The CDR3 nucleotides read TGTGCCAGCACAAACAGGCAGAACACTGAAGCTTTCTTT. Its translation is CASTNRQNTEAFF.

In this sample, this clonotype turned up a few times. CDR3 loop: CSARDFQGASTGELFF. CDR3 coding DNA: TGCAGTGCTAGAGATTTCCAGGGGGCGAGCACCGGGGAGCTGTTTTTT. The chain links TRBV20-1 to TRBJ2-2, with 8 bases matching TRBD1. The V gene end was trimmed by 0 bases and the J gene end by 4 bases; junction bases not matched to a gene: 7. Germline loops: CDR1 DFQATT, CDR2 SNEGSKA (reference sequence). The CDR3 length is 16 residues.

The chain employs TRBV5-5 and TRBJ2-5; the D is unclear. Germline V gene sequence: CDR1 SGHKS, CDR2 YYEKEE (reference sequence). The CDR3 has 13 residues. V was shortened by 1 base and J by 6 bases, with 10 bases between the two germline ends. The CDR3 coding sequence is TGTGCCAGCAGCTTGCCCGAAAACAAGACCCAGTACTTC. It is translated as CASSLPENKTQYF. Together with reference TRBV5-5 and TRBJ2-5, the CDR3 gives the full variable domain: DAGVTQSPTHLIKTRGQQVTLRCSPISGHKSVSWYQQVLGQGPQFIFQYYEKEERGRGNFPDRFSARQFPNYSSELNVNALLLGDSALYLCASSLPENKTQYFGPGTRLLVL.

The sample holds a few counts of this clonotype. This chain links TRBV24-1 with TRBJ2-1; D uncertain. Between the trimmed V and J ends, which lost 1 base and 0 bases, there was a span of 6 bases. Germline assignment: CDR1 KGHDR and CDR2 SFDVKD. The CDR3 has 15 residues. CDR3 residues: CATSDFESSYNEQFF. The CDR3 coding sequence is TGTGCCACCAGTGATTTTGAGAGCTCCTACAATGAGCAGTTCTTC.

This clonotype was recorded a few times. The J gene is TRBJ2-5, the V gene TRBV7-6; a weak D match, TRBD1 (5 bases). Trimming pared 5 bases from V and 6 bases from J, leaving 16 bases between. Germline values: CDR1 SGHVS, CDR2 FNYEAQ. CDR3 length: 14 amino acids. CDR3 nucleotide sequence: TGTGCCAGCAGCGATCAGGGTGGAGTAAAGACCCAGTACTTC. Translated: CASSDQGGVKTQYF.

The J gene is TRBJ2-3, the V gene TRBV5-1; D unresolved. The CDR3 loop spans 16 amino acids. Trimming took off 0 bases at V and 0 bases at J, with 11 bases between the two ends. Germline V gene data show CDR1 as SGHRS and CDR2 as YFSETQ. CDR3 in amino acids: CASSLASVGSTDTQYF. The CDR3 region has the DNA TGCGCCAGCAGCTTGGCCTCCGTGGGGAGCACAGATACGCAGTATTTT.

The V and J genes are TRBV6-2 or TRBV6-3 and TRBJ2-7; the match to TRBD1 covers 10 bases. CDR3 length equals 15 residues. Germline V gene lookup returns CDR1 MNHEY and CDR2 SVGEGT. The V gene end was trimmed by 2 bases and the J gene end by 7 bases; junction bases not matched to a gene: 8. The CDR3 protein is CASSYHRDRGGEQYF. In nucleotides, the CDR3 is TGTGCCAGCAGTTACCACCGGGACAGGGGAGGGGAGCAGTACTTC.

The chain is built from TRBV12-3 or TRBV12-4 and TRBJ1-5; D is unresolved. The V end lost 5 bases, the J end lost 2 bases, and 13 bases lay between the germline ends. The CDR3 extends over 15 amino acids. CDR3 sequence (DNA): TGTGCCAGCAGTGCACGGGGAAATGGCAATCAGCCCCAGCATTTT. Translating it yields CASSARGNGNQPQHF.

The chain combines TRBV11-3 with TRBJ1-2, with D maybe TRBD1 (5 bases). The CDR3 is 15 residues long. V was pared by 1 base and J by 2 bases, with 11 bases between. CDR1 is SGHNT, CDR2 YENEEA, per germline. CDR3 sequence (DNA): TGTGCCAGCAGCTTAGGAGGGGTGGCGAACTATGGCTACACCTTC. The encoded protein is CASSLGGVANYGYTF.

This clonotype occurred a few times. J is TRBJ2-7 and V is TRBV5-5, with a tentative D call TRBD1 (5 bases). CDR3 length: 21 amino acids. Germline lookup yields CDR1 SGHKS and CDR2 YYEKEE (reference sequence). The V gene lost 3 bases and the J gene lost 5 bases, with 36 bases spanning the gap. CDR3 nucleotides: TGTGCCAGCAGCTCCTTTGGGGCAGCCACATTCCGGATCTTTTCAGTCCACGAGCAGTACTTC. It yields the protein CASSSFGAATFRIFSVHEQYF.

The chain is built from TRBV5-1 and TRBJ1-1, with a tentative D call TRBD1 (6 bases). Germline values: CDR1 SGHRS, CDR2 YFSETQ. The CDR3 runs to 13 residues. Trimming took off 0 bases at V and 8 bases at J, with 11 bases between the two ends. CDR3 nucleotide sequence: TGCGCCAGCAGCTTGGGTGGACAGTACGAAGCTTTCTTT. It yields the protein CASSLGGQYEAFF.

This clonotype turned up a few times. J is TRBJ2-2 and V is TRBV12-3 or TRBV12-4; possible D gene TRBD1, 5 bases. The CDR3 runs to 16 residues. V was clipped by 3 bases and J by 4 bases, with 15 bases between them. The CDR3 nucleotides read TGTGCCAGCAGTTTGGGATCAACAGGTGGCACCGGGGAGCTGTTTTTT. Its translation: CASSLGSTGGTGELFF.

In its sample, this clonotype was seen a few times. The chain couples TRBV5-4 to TRBJ1-2; D unresolved. Trimming stripped 0 bases from V and 0 bases from J, with 3 bases between. This CDR3 spans 13 amino acids. Germline lookup yields CDR1 SGHNT and CDR2 YYREEE (reference sequence). CDR3 sequence: CASSLEANYGYTF. CDR3 nucleotide sequence: TGTGCCAGCAGCTTGGAAGCTAACTATGGCTACACCTTC.

The V and J genes are TRBV5-1 and TRBJ2-2; 10 nucleotides align to TRBD2. This CDR3 is built from 15 residues. Germline values: CDR1 SGHRS, CDR2 YFSETQ. V lost 1 base to trimming and J lost 4 bases; unmatched junction nucleotides: 1. The CDR3 DNA follows: TGCGCCAGCAGCTTGACTAGCGGGACCACCGGGGAGCTGTTTTTT. It translates to CASSLTSGTTGELFF.

V is TRBV20-1 and J is TRBJ1-2, with D possibly being TRBD1 (5 bases). The length of the CDR3 is 13 residues. CDR1 and CDR2 (germline): DFQATT, SNEGSKA (reference sequence). Trimming pared 0 bases from V and 2 bases from J, leaving 7 bases between. The CDR3 loop reads CSAREGANYGYTF. CDR3 nucleotide sequence: TGCAGTGCTAGAGAAGGGGCAAACTATGGCTACACCTTC.